The TCR beta chain under discussion was sequenced for a study of shared clonotypes between healthy human individuals. Worth noting for this clone: As yet, its antigen is unknown.

Findings of the study overall: Sampling included only blood; tissue repertoires likely differ.

For each subset, genomic DNA was distributed in equal portions over several immunoSEQ plates. The DNA input per sorted-subset replicate PCR was roughly 180 ng, corresponding to tens of thousands of T cell genomes. TCRdb's copy holds only in-frame clones and misses some; the assay was immunoSEQ multiplex PCR. The sample lists around 2,000,000 clones; about 93% were seen once. Positive CCR7 selection of CD45RO-negative cells yielded the naive CD8 cells, and terminally differentiated effector memory CD45RA+ cells were excluded. Input material: naive CD8+ T cells from PBMCs. The TCR sequence derives from a man aged 18 to 29 in good health. Some clones in this sample may be carry-over from other donors' samples.

DNA of the CDR3: TGTGCCAGTAGTATGCGACTGCGGCTAGCGGAGAGCACAGATACGCAGTATTTT. Translated, it gives CASSMRLRLAESTDTQYF. The chain joins TRBV19 to TRBJ2-3; 7 bases fit TRBD2. The CDR3 length is 18 residues. CDR1 is LNHDA and CDR2 is SQIVND in the germline V gene (reference sequence). The J segment lost 0 bases and the V segment lost 3 bases, leaving 12 bases of the junction unmatched.